This TCR beta chain was identified during a study of siplizumab effects on memory and regulatory T cells. General study findings and limits: The study found that siplizumab significantly reduced alloreactive sequences traceable to unstimulated CD4+ memory cells.

In the case of this clone: Its antigen is still unknown.

This CDR3 spans 14 amino acids. The V and J ends lost 3 bases and 4 bases respectively, with 13 bases between them. Germline V gene data show CDR1 as SGHTA and CDR2 as FQGNSA. Sequencing of each sample assayed some 9.4 x 10^4 TCR templates. TCRdb's table, derived via immunoSEQ multiplex PCR, lists solely in-frame clones and lacks some. The repertoire holds about 100,000 clones, with 85% to 95% as singletons. Material: non-Treg CD4+ T cells sorted from blood. This TCR came from a human donor in good health. The chain recombines TRBV7-2 with TRBJ2-7, with D tentatively TRBD2 (5 bases). CDR3 region: CASSFQVGVYEQYF. The CDR3 region has the DNA TGTGCCAGCAGCTTCCAAGTGGGAGTATACGAGCAGTACTTC. Combining the CDR3 with reference TRBV7-2 and TRBJ2-7 gives the whole variable domain GAGVSQSPSNKVTEKGKDVELRCDPISGHTALYWYRQSLGQGLEFLIYFQGNSAPDKSGLPSDRFSAERTGGSVSTLTIQRTQQEDSAVYLCASSFQVGVYEQYFGPGTRLTVT.